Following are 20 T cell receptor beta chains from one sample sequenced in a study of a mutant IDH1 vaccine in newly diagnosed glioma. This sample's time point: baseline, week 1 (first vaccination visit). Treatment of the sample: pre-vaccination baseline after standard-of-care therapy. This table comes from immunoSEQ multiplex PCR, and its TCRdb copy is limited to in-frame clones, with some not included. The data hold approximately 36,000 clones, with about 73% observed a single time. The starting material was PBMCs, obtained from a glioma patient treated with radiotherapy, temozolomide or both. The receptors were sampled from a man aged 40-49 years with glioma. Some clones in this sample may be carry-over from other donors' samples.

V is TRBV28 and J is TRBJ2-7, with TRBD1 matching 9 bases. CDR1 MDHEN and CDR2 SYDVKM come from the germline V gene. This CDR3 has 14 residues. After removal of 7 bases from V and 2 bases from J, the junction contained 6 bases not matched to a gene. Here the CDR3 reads CASNGQGRTYEQYF. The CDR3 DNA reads TGTGCCAGCAATGGACAGGGGAGGACCTACGAGCAGTACTTC. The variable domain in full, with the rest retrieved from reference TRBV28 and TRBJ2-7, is DVKVTQSSRYLVKRTGEKVFLECVQDMDHENMFWYRQDPGLGLRLIYFSYDVKMKEKGDIPEGYSVSREKKERFSLILESASTNQTSMYLCASNGQGRTYEQYFGPGTRLTVT.

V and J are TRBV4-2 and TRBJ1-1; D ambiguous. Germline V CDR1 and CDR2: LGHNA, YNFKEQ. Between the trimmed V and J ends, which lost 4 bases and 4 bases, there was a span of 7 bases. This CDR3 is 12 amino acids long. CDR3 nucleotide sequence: TGTGCCAGCAGCCTATCGGGCACTGAAGCTTTCTTT. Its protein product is CASSLSGTEAFF.

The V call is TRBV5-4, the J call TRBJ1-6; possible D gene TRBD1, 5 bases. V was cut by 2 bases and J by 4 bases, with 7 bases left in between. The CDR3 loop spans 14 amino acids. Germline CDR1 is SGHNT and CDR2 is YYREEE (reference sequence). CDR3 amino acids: CASSFAGYNSPLHF. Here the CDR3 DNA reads TGTGCCAGCAGCTTTGCAGGGTATAATTCACCCCTCCACTTT.

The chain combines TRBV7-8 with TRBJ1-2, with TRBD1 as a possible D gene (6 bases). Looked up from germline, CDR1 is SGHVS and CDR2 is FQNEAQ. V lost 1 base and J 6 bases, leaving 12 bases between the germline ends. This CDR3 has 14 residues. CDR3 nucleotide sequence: TGTGCCAGCAGCTTAGTCCCAGGGGCCCATGGCTACACCTTC. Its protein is CASSLVPGAHGYTF.

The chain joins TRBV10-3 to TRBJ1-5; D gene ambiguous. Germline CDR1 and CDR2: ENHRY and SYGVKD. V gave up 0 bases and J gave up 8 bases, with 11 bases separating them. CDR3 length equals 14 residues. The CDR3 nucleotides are TGTGCCATCAGTGAGTCGTATGGCGGGGAGCCCCAGCATTTT. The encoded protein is CAISESYGGEPQHF.

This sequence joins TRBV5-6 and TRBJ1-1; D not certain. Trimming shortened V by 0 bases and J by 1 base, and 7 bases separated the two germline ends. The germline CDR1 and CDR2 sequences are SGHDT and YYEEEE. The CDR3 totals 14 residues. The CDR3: CASSLGLTNTEAFF. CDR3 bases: TGTGCCAGCAGCTTGGGACTCACGAACACTGAAGCTTTCTTT.

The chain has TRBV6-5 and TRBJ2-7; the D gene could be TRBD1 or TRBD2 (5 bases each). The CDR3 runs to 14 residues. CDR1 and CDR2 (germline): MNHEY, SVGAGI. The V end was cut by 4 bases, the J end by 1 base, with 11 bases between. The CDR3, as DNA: TGTGCCAGCAGTTCCCCGGGACGATCCTACGAGCAGTACTTC. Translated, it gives CASSSPGRSYEQYF.

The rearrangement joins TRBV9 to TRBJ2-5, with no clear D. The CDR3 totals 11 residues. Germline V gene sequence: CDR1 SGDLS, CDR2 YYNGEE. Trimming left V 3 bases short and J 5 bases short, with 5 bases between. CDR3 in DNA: TGTGCCAGCAGCGCGACGGAGACCCAGTACTTC. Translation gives CASSATETQYF.

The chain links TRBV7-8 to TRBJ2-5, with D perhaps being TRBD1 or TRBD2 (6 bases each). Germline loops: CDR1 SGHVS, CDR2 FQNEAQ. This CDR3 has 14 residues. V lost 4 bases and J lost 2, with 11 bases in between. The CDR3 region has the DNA TGTGCCAGCAGCTATAGGGGGGCGCAAGAGACCCAGTACTTC. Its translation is CASSYRGAQETQYF.

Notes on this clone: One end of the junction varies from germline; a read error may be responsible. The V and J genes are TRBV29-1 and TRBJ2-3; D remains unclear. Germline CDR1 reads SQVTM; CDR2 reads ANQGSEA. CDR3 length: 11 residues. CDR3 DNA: TGCAGCGGGCATAGCACAGATGCGCAGTATTTT. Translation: CSGHSTDAQYF.

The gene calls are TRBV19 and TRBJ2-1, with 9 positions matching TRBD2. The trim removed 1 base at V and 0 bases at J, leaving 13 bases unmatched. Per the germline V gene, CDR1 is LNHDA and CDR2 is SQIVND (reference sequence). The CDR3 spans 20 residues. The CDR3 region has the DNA TGTGCCAGTAGTATAGGGTTCCGGCTAGCGGGGTTAAGCTCCTACAATGAGCAGTTCTTC. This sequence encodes CASSIGFRLAGLSSYNEQFF. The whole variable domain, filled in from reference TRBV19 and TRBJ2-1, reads DGGITQSPKYLFRKEGQNVTLSCEQNLNHDAMYWYRQDPGQGLRLIYYSQIVNDFQKGDIAEGYSVSREKKESFPLTVTSAQKNPTAFYLCASSIGFRLAGLSSYNEQFFGPGTRLTVL.

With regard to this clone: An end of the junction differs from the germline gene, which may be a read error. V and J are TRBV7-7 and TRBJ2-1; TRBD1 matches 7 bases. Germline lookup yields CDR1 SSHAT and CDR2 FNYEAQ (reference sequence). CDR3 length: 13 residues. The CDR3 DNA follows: TGTGCTAGCAGCGCCAGACAGGGCAATGAGCAGTTCTTC. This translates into CASSARQGNEQFF.

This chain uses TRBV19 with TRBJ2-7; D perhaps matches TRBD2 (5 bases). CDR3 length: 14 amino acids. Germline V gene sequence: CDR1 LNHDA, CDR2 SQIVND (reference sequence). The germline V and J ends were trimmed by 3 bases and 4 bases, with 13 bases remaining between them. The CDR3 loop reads CASSMRGIVYEQYF. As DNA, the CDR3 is TGTGCCAGTAGTATGAGAGGGATAGTATACGAGCAGTACTTC.

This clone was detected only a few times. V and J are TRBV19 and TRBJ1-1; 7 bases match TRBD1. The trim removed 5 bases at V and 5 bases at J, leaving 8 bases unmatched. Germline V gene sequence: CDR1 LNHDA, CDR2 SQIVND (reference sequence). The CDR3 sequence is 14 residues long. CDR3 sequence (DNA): TGTGCCAGTAGTCAAATCCAGGGGGGGACTGAAGCTTTCTTT. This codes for CASSQIQGGTEAFF.

The CDR3 loop reads CASSLSGFDNSPLHF. The CDR3 DNA reads TGTGCCAGCAGCTTATCCGGGTTTGATAATTCACCCCTCCACTTT. The genes are TRBV7-2 and TRBJ1-6; D unclear. Trimming pared 2 bases from V and 5 bases from J, leaving 10 bases between. Germline lookup yields CDR1 SGHTA and CDR2 FQGNSA. The CDR3 extends over 15 amino acids.

This CDR3 reads CASSRDRPTQPQHF. Written as DNA, the CDR3 is TGTGCCAGCAGCCGGGACAGGCCGACCCAGCCCCAGCATTTT. The rearrangement links TRBV7-9 to TRBJ1-5; the match to TRBD1 covers 8 bases. Germline lookup yields CDR1 SEHNR and CDR2 FQNEAQ (reference sequence). This CDR3 has 14 residues. The ends lost 5 bases at V and 7 bases at J; junction bases unmatched: 7.

The CDR3 region is CASSQAGKKETQYF. Written as DNA, the CDR3 is TGTGCCAGCTCACAAGCGGGGAAAAAAGAGACCCAGTACTTC. The genes are TRBV18 and TRBJ2-5; the match to TRBD2 covers 7 bases. The germline V gene encodes CDR1 KGHSH and CDR2 LQKENI. The CDR3 has 14 amino acids. J was trimmed by 3 bases and V by 4 bases; bases with no gene match: 5.

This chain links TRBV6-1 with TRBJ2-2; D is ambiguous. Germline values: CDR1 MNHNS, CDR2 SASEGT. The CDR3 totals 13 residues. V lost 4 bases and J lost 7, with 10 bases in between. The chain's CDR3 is CASSVLLDGELFF. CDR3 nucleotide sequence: TGTGCCAGCAGTGTACTGTTGGACGGGGAGCTGTTTTTT.

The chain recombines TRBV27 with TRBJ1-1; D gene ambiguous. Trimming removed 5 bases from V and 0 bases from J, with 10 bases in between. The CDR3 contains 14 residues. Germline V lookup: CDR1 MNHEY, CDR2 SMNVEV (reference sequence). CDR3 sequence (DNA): TGTGCCAGCAGTATAGGGAGGATGAACACTGAAGCTTTCTTT. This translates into CASSIGRMNTEAFF.

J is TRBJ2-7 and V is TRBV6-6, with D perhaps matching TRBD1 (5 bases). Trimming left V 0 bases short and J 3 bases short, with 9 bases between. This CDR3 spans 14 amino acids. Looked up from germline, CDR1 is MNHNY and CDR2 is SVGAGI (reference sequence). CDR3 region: CASSYSTDYYEQYF. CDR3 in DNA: TGTGCCAGCAGTTACTCGACAGATTACTACGAGCAGTACTTC.